The 30 T cell receptor beta chains below come from one sample, sequenced in a study of T-cell memory formation after mild COVID-19. Each CDR3 protein is one row after TCRdb ran MiXCR on the 5' RACE reads. The sample carries 200,000 to 250,000 distinct CDR3 sequences, more than 8% recorded once. Sequences were obtained from PBMCs or a T cell subset sorted from them (not recorded which). The source is a man aged 18-30 years who had mild COVID-19 (a few samples of this study predate the infection). Cell type and time point are not known.

This clonotype has just a few counts. The chain couples TRBV29-1 to TRBJ2-3; TRBD2 agrees at 14 bases. Germline CDR1 reads SQVTM; CDR2 reads ANQGSEA. V was clipped by 7 bases and J by 4 bases; unmatched bases: 7. The CDR3 has 15 residues. Here the CDR3 reads CSAPGLAGASDTQYF. CDR3 nucleotide sequence: TGCAGCGCTCCGGGACTAGCGGGGGCGTCAGATACGCAGTATTTT.

This clonotype occurred a few times. The chain uses TRBV7-3 and TRBJ1-2; 9 bases fit TRBD1. The germline CDR1 and CDR2 sequences are SGHTA and FQGTGA. J lost 8 bases, V lost 5 bases, and 9 bases had no gene match. The CDR3 is 14 residues long. CDR3 region: CASSPGQGLAGYTF. CDR3 DNA sequence: TGTGCCAGCAGCCCTGGACAGGGGCTGGCAGGCTACACCTTC. Combining the CDR3 with reference TRBV7-3 and TRBJ1-2 gives the whole variable domain GAGVSQTPSNKVTEKGKYVELRCDPISGHTALYWYRQSLGQGPEFLIYFQGTGAADDSGLPNDRFFAVRPEGSVSTLKIQRTERGDSAVYLCASSPGQGLAGYTFGSGTRLTVV.

At least ten counts were recorded for this clonotype. The genes are TRBV5-1 and TRBJ2-4; possibly TRBD2 for D (6 bases). Trimming stripped 0 bases from V and 0 bases from J, with 10 bases between. CDR1 SGHRS and CDR2 YFSETQ come from the germline V gene. The CDR3 covers 16 residues. The CDR3 sequence: CASSLGQGLAKNIQYF. The CDR3 DNA reads as TGCGCCAGCAGCTTGGGGCAGGGACTAGCCAAAAACATTCAGTACTTC.

This clonotype was counted a few times. The V call is TRBV4-1, the J call TRBJ2-2, with D possibly TRBD1 on 5 matching bases. Germline-derived CDR1 and CDR2 are MGHRA and YSYEKL. The germline V and J ends were trimmed by 0 bases and 1 base, with 9 bases remaining between them. The length of the CDR3 is 16 residues. The chain's CDR3 is CASSQDIQGNTGELFF. CDR3 coding DNA: TGCGCCAGCAGCCAAGATATCCAGGGGAACACCGGGGAGCTGTTTTTT.

The V and J genes are TRBV7-8 and TRBJ2-3; 10 nucleotides match TRBD2. CDR1 is SGHVS and CDR2 is FQNEAQ in the germline V gene. J was trimmed by 5 bases and V by 2 bases; bases with no gene match: 4. The CDR3 spans 15 residues. CDR3 in amino acids: CASSLQRGGRDTQYF. As DNA, the CDR3 is TGTGCCAGCAGCTTACAGCGGGGGGGCCGAGATACGCAGTATTTT.

This clonotype was recorded at least ten times. The chain uses TRBV5-1 and TRBJ2-7, with unresolved D. The CDR3 consists of 13 residues. V was clipped by 5 bases and J by 3 bases, with 12 bases between them. CDR1 and CDR2 (germline): SGHRS, YFSETQ. CDR3 amino acids: CASSRTDFYEQYF. The CDR3 bases are TGCGCCAGCAGTCGGACGGATTTCTACGAGCAGTACTTC.

This clonotype was observed at least ten times. This chain uses TRBV6-5 with TRBJ2-7; no clear D gene. V gave up 10 bases and J gave up 0 bases, with 7 bases separating them. Germline V gene sequence: CDR1 MNHEY, CDR2 SVGAGI. This CDR3 is built from 11 residues. In DNA form, the CDR3 reads TGTGCCACCCGGAGCTCCTACGAGCAGTACTTC. The encoded protein is CATRSSYEQYF.

This clonotype was seen repeatedly, ten times or more. The chain recombines TRBV7-2 with TRBJ2-7; 7 bases agree with TRBD2. The ends lost 1 base at V and 1 base at J; junction bases unmatched: 1. The germline CDR1 and CDR2 sequences are SGHTA and FQGNSA. The CDR3 is made up of 14 amino acids. As DNA, the CDR3 is TGTGCCAGCAGCTTAGGGGGAGGGTCCTACGAGCAGTACGTC. This gives the protein CASSLGGGSYEQYV.

This clonotype has ten or more counts. This chain joins TRBV27 and TRBJ2-3; 10 bases agree with TRBD2. CDR3 length equals 19 residues. The trim removed 7 bases at V and 1 base at J, leaving 17 bases unmatched. CDR1 and CDR2 from the germline V gene are MNHEY and SMNVEV (reference sequence). CDR3 bases: TGTGCCAGCACCCTGAAGGGGGAACTAGCGGGACGTCGCACAGATACGCAGTATTTT. Protein product: CASTLKGELAGRRTDTQYF.

The CDR3 DNA sequence: TGTGCCAGCAGCTTATCGGGACAGGGACGGCAGTACGTC. It specifies CASSLSGQGRQYV. V gene TRBV7-9 combines with J gene TRBJ2-7; 9 bases are a match to TRBD1. Germline V lookup: CDR1 SEHNR, CDR2 FQNEAQ (reference sequence). The CDR3 loop spans 13 amino acids. V dropped 2 bases and J dropped 9; count of bases not matched to a gene: 5.

This clonotype was counted at least ten times. The J gene is TRBJ2-1, the V gene TRBV11-2, with 10 bases matching TRBD2. The CDR3 extends over 14 amino acids. V shed 4 bases, J shed 5 bases, and the junction held 2 bases outside the gene matches. Germline CDR1 reads SGHAT; CDR2 reads FQNNGV. CDR3 residues: CASSSLAGDNEQFF. The CDR3 bases are TGTGCCAGCAGCTCCCTAGCGGGGGACAATGAGCAGTTCTTC.

This chain uses TRBV6-5 with TRBJ1-3; the match to TRBD1 covers 7 bases. CDR3 size: 15 residues. V lost 3 bases, J lost 2 bases, and 4 bases stayed unmatched. Per germline, CDR1 MNHEY and CDR2 SVGAGI. The CDR3 is CASSYSTGAGNTIYF. The CDR3 DNA reads TGTGCCAGCAGTTATTCAACAGGGGCTGGAAACACCATATATTTT.

This clonotype was recorded at least ten times. The rearrangement joins TRBV4-3 to TRBJ2-2, with D perhaps TRBD2 (5 bases). Germline assignment: CDR1 LGHNA and CDR2 YSLEER. CDR3 length: 16 amino acids. V shed 1 base and J shed 9 bases, with 18 bases lying between them. CDR3 in DNA: TGCGCCAGCAGCCAAGTTGGGCGGGCCAAGGGCCGGGAGCTGTTTTTT. Translated: CASSQVGRAKGRELFF.

This clonotype was detected many times. The chain links TRBV2 to TRBJ1-1, with D perhaps TRBD1 (6 bases). The CDR3 loop spans 12 amino acids. CDR1 is SNHLY and CDR2 is FYNNEI in the germline V gene. V lost 6 bases, J lost 7 bases, and 12 bases lay in between. In DNA form, the CDR3 reads TGTGCCAGCAGACGGACAGCAATTGAAGCTTTCTTT. Encoded protein: CASRRTAIEAFF.

This clonotype was observed a few times. The V and J genes are TRBV6-1 and TRBJ2-7; D might be TRBD1 or TRBD2, each matching 5 bases. Between the trimmed V and J ends, which lost 6 bases and 2 bases, there was a span of 11 bases. Germline V gene sequence: CDR1 MNHNS, CDR2 SASEGT. This CDR3 is built from 13 residues. CDR3 sequence: CASRKRGPYEQYF. The CDR3 DNA reads as TGTGCCAGCAGAAAGAGGGGCCCCTACGAGCAGTACTTC.

In this sample, this clonotype turned up many times. The chain carries TRBV12-3 or TRBV12-4 and TRBJ2-5, with 9 bases identical to TRBD2. The CDR3 contains 15 residues. After removal of 2 bases from V and 5 bases from J, the junction contained 6 bases not matched to a gene. DNA of the CDR3: TGTGCCAGCAGTTTACGAGCGGGGGGCAGGGAGACCCAGTACTTC. It yields the protein CASSLRAGGRETQYF.

This clonotype was counted between two and nine times. The chain has TRBV20-1 and TRBJ2-6, with D tentatively TRBD2 (5 bases). The germline V gene has CDR1 DFQATT and CDR2 SNEGSKA (reference sequence). The CDR3 has 18 amino acids. Trimming took off 3 bases at V and 4 bases at J, with 22 bases between the two ends. The CDR3 nucleotides are TGCAGTGCTAGCCCTCCCTATCGGGGAGTGACAGGGGCCAACGTCCTGACTTTC. This sequence encodes CSASPPYRGVTGANVLTF.

The chain links TRBV20-1 to TRBJ2-1, with D possibly matching TRBD1 (6 bases). Trimming cost V 1 base and J 1 base, with 17 bases left between them. CDR3 size: 17 residues. Germline lookup yields CDR1 DFQATT and CDR2 SNEGSKA (reference sequence). CDR3 sequence (DNA): TGCAGTGCTAGAGGCCAGGGGCGAGGAATGTCCTACAATGAGCAGTTCTTC. Protein: CSARGQGRGMSYNEQFF.

The chain couples TRBV7-7 to TRBJ2-1; a weak D match, TRBD2 (6 bases). The length of the CDR3 is 12 residues. The germline V gene encodes CDR1 SSHAT and CDR2 FNYEAQ (reference sequence). The CDR3 region has the DNA TGTGCTGTTGACGGGACTTACAATGAGCAGTTCTTC. It codes for CAVDGTYNEQFF.

The chain combines TRBV29-1 with TRBJ2-2, with 8 bases matching TRBD1. The V segment lost 5 bases and the J segment 3 bases; nucleotides outside the gene matches: 8. CDR1 and CDR2 from the germline V gene are SQVTM and ANQGSEA. The CDR3 loop spans 15 amino acids. The CDR3 sequence: CSVSGDRIDTGELFF. The CDR3, as DNA: TGCAGCGTTTCGGGGGACAGGATCGACACCGGGGAGCTGTTTTTT.

The sample holds a few counts of this clonotype. V is TRBV2 and J is TRBJ1-5; perhaps TRBD1 as D (6 bases). V was trimmed by 4 bases and J by 7 bases, leaving 11 bases between them. This CDR3 has 13 residues. The germline gives CDR1 SNHLY, CDR2 FYNNEI. CDR3 amino acids: CASSGGGIQPQHF. The DNA for the CDR3 is TGTGCCAGCAGTGGAGGGGGAATCCAGCCCCAGCATTTT.

Only a few counts were recorded for this clonotype. This rearrangement joins TRBV5-1 to TRBJ2-5; no clear D. The CDR3 contains 13 residues. Trimming pared 1 base from V and 2 bases from J, leaving 6 bases between. Germline V gene sequence: CDR1 SGHRS, CDR2 YFSETQ. The CDR3 DNA sequence: TGCGCCAGCAGCTTGTCTAAACAAGAGACCCAGTACTTC. Amino acids: CASSLSKQETQYF.

The count of this clonotype is one. The gene calls are TRBV27 and TRBJ2-5; tentatively, D is TRBD1 (6 bases). Deletions cut 5 bases from V and 5 bases from J, with 18 bases between. Per the germline V gene, CDR1 is MNHEY and CDR2 is SMNVEV (reference sequence). This CDR3 has 15 residues. The CDR3, as DNA: TGTGCCAGCAGTACCGGACAGAGAGTCAGGGAGACCCAGTACTTC. It encodes CASSTGQRVRETQYF.

In its sample, this clonotype was seen a few times. The chain recombines TRBV20-1 with TRBJ2-7, with D possibly matching TRBD1 (5 bases). CDR3 length equals 15 residues. Trimming cost V 0 bases and J 0 bases, with 12 bases left between them. The germline CDR1 and CDR2 sequences are DFQATT and SNEGSKA (reference sequence). CDR3 DNA sequence: TGCAGTGCTAGAGATCAGGGATCACTCTCCTACGAGCAGTACGTC. Amino acid sequence: CSARDQGSLSYEQYV.

The V call is TRBV18, the J call TRBJ1-3; D is unclear. In germline, CDR1 is KGHSH, CDR2 LQKENI. The ends were cut back, 2 bases at V and 2 bases at J, with 10 bases in the middle. The length of the CDR3 is 15 residues. Here the CDR3 reads CASSPSGEPGNTIYF. Written as DNA, the CDR3 is TGTGCCAGCTCACCATCCGGGGAGCCTGGAAACACCATATATTTT.

This clonotype was seen a few times. The chain links TRBV4-3 to TRBJ2-3; TRBD1 agrees at 8 bases. V gave up 5 bases and J gave up 2 bases; unmatched junction bases: 9. Germline-derived CDR1 and CDR2 are LGHNA and YSLEER. The CDR3 covers 16 residues. CDR3 sequence reads: CASSFRTGIDTDTQYF. Written as DNA, the CDR3 is TGCGCCAGCAGCTTCCGGACAGGGATAGACACAGATACGCAGTATTTT.

V and J are TRBV20-1 and TRBJ1-1, with D uncertain. Germline CDR1 DFQATT, CDR2 SNEGSKA (reference sequence). The CDR3 contains 15 residues. V was pared by 1 base and J by 2 bases, with 14 bases between. CDR3 loop: CSARGAPGPNTEAFF. Here the CDR3 DNA reads TGCAGTGCTAGAGGTGCCCCGGGCCCAAACACTGAAGCTTTCTTT.

The rearrangement joins TRBV6-5 to TRBJ2-7; the D is unclear. V was clipped by 0 bases and J by 4 bases, with 10 bases between them. Per germline, CDR1 MNHEY and CDR2 SVGAGI. The CDR3 runs 14 residues. The CDR3 nucleotides read TGTGCCAGCAGTTACTCGAGCCTCTTATACGAGCAGTACTTC. Translating it yields CASSYSSLLYEQYF.

This chain uses TRBV7-2 with TRBJ2-1, with D perhaps TRBD1 (5 bases). V lost 7 bases and J 5 bases, leaving 12 bases between the germline ends. The germline V gene has CDR1 SGHTA and CDR2 FQGNSA. This CDR3 is built from 13 residues. The CDR3 reads CASTKNRNNEQFF. For the CDR3, the DNA is TGTGCCAGCACCAAGAACAGGAACAATGAGCAGTTCTTC.

The V gene is TRBV13, the J gene TRBJ2-1; D might be TRBD1 (6 bases). V lost 2 bases, J lost 5 bases, and 16 bases lay in between. Germline-derived CDR1 and CDR2 are PRHDT and FYEKMQ (reference sequence). The CDR3 covers 16 residues. DNA for the CDR3: TGTGCCAGCAGCTTAAGGGGCAGGGGAAGGCACAATGAGCAGTTCTTC. It encodes CASSLRGRGRHNEQFF.